The TCR beta chain described here comes from a study of T cells in narcolepsy. The assay was immunoSEQ multiplex PCR, and TCRdb's table has in-frame clones only and misses some. The top ten hold around 15% of the sample, which has roughly 17,000 clones, 55% to 80% seen once. The sequence was collected from a human donor with narcolepsy. The specimen sequenced was CD45RA- memory CD8+ T cells from PBMCs.

The CDR3 loop reads CASSSQGGPQHF. In DNA form, the CDR3 reads TGTGCCAGCAGTTCCCAGGGGGGTCCCCAGCATTTT. The chain links TRBV27 to TRBJ1-5; 7 bases fit TRBD1. The germline gives CDR1 MNHEY, CDR2 SMNVEV (reference sequence). With 4 bases clipped from V and 10 bases from J, the junction kept 4 bases outside the gene matches. The CDR3 covers 12 residues.